This T cell receptor (beta chain) was identified during a study of beta chain features in type 1 diabetes. Whole-study findings and limits: All four CD4+ subsets from Type 1 diabetes patients carried moderately but significantly shorter TCRB CDR3s. PCR might pick shorter templates more often, in the same way for patients and controls.

The V gene's germline CDR1 is LNHNV and CDR2 YYDKDF (reference sequence). The CDR3 length is 12 residues. V lost 6 bases and J 4 bases, leaving 7 bases between the germline ends. Of the isolated RNA, all was reverse transcribed, and so the sequenced material was expressed TCRB transcripts. TCRdb's copy holds only in-frame clones and misses some; the assay was immunoSEQ multiplex PCR. The repertoire holds some 360,000 clones, with 8.5% to 10% as singletons. Details on this clone: Its antigen is unknown.

The rearrangement uses TRBV15 and TRBJ1-3, with D possibly TRBD1 on 5 matching bases. The source of this sequence is a man younger than 40 with type 1 diabetes. The material sequenced was central memory CD4+ T cells from blood. The CDR3 nucleotides read TGTGCCACCAGTAAGGGGGGAAACACCATATATTTT. Translated: CATSKGGNTIYF. The variable domain in full, completed from reference TRBV15 and TRBJ1-3, reads DAMVIQNPRYQVTQFGKPVTLSCSQTLNHNVMYWYQQKSSQAPKLLFHYYDKDFNNEADTPDNFQSRRPNTSFCFLDIRSPGLGDTAMYLCATSKGGNTIYFGEGSWLTVV.